The clone carrying this TCR beta chain was counted ten times or more. V lost 4 bases and J 5 bases, leaving 16 bases between the germline ends. CDR3 length: 15 amino acids. CDR1 and CDR2 from the germline V gene are SGHKS and YYEKEE (reference sequence). These data are taken from a study of CD8 T cells in ankylosing spondylitis. Using its own MiXCR run on the 5' RACE reads, TCRdb lists one record per CDR3 protein. The sample contains around 30,000 distinct CDR3 sequences, more than 5.5% of which appear only once. The source is a male donor with ankylosing spondylitis or in good health (not recorded which). The chain recombines TRBV5-5 with TRBJ1-5; D is ambiguous. Material for sequencing was blood, either unsorted or a sorted T cell fraction (not recorded which). The CDR3 loop reads CASSPVVGPDQPQHF. In DNA form, the CDR3 reads TGTGCCAGCAGCCCCGTGGTAGGGCCGGATCAGCCCCAGCATTTT.